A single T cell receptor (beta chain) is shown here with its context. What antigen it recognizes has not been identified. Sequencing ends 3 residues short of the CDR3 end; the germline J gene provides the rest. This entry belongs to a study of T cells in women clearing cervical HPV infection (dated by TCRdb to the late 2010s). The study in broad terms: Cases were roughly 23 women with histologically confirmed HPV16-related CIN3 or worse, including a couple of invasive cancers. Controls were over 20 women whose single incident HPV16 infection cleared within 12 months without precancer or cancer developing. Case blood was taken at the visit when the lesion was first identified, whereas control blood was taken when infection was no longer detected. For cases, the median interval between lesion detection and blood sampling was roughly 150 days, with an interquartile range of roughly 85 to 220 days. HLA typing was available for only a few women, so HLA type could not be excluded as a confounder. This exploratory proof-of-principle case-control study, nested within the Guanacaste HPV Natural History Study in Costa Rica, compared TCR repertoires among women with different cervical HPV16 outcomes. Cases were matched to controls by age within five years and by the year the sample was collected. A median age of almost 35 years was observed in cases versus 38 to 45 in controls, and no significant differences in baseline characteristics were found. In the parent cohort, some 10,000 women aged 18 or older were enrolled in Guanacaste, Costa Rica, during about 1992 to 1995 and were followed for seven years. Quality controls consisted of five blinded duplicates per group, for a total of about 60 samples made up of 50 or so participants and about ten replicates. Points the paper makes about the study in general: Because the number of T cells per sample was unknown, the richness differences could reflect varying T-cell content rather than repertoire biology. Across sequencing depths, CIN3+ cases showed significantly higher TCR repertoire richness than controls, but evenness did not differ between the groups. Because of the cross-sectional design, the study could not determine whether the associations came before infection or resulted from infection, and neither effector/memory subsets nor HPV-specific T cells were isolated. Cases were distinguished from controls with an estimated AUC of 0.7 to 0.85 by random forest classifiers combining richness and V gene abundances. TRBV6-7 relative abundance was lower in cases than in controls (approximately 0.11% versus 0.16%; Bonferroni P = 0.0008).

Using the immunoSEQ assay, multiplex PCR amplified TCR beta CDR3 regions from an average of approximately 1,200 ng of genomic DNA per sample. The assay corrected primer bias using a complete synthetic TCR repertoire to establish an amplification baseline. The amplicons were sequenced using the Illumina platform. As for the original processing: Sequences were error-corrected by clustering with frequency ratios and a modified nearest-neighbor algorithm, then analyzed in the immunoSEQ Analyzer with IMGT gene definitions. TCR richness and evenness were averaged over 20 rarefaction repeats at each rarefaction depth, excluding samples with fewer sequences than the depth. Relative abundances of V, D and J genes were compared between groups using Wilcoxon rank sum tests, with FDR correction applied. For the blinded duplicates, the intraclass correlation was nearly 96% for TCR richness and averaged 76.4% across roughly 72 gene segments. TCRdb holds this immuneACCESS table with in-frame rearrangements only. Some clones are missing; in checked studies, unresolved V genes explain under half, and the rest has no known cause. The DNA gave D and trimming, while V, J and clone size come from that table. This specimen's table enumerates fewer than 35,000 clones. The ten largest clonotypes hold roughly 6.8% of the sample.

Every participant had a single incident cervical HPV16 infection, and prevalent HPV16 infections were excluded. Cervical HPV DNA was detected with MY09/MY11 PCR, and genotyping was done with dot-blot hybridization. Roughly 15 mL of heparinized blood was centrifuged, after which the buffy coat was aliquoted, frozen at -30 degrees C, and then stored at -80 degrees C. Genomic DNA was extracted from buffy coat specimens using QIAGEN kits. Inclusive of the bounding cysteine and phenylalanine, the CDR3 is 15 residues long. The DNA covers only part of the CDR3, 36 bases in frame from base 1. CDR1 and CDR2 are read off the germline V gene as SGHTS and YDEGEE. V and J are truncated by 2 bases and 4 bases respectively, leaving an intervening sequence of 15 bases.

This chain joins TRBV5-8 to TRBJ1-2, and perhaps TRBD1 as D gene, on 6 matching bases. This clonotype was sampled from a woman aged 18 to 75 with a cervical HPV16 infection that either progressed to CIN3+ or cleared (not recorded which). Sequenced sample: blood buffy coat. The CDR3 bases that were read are TGTGCCAGCAGCTTTGTCATTCCAGGGGCCTATGGC. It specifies CASSFVIPGAYG. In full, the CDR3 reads CASSFVIPGAYGYTF.